This T cell receptor (beta chain) is drawn from a study of OX40 agonist ivuxolimab in advanced cancers. Study context: Patient treatment consisted of intravenous ivuxolimab administration every 2 weeks at 0.01 to 10 mg/kg.

Study-level points and caveats: Normalized T-cell clonal expansion was also low in a subset of nonresponders. Partial responders receiving 0.1-3.0 mg/kg showed among the lowest clonal expansion.

CDR1 and CDR2 from the germline V gene are SGHTA and FQGNSA. CDR3 length equals 16 residues. Trimming at V came to 5 bases and at J to 4 bases, leaving 7 bases not matched to a gene. The method was immunoSEQ multiplex PCR; TCRdb's version includes in-frame clones alone and lacks a portion of them. The sample includes some 55,000 clones, about four fifths of them seen just once. Turning to this clone: The antigen remains unidentified.

The material was CD4+ or CD8+ T cells sorted from blood, obtained in a trial of the OX40 agonist ivuxolimab. This clonotype was obtained from an adult with an advanced solid tumor such as melanoma, head and neck, liver or kidney cancer. The chain carries TRBV7-2 and TRBJ2-7; 14 bases match TRBD2. CDR3 amino acids: CASSPGTSGSGYEQYF. The CDR3 DNA sequence: TGTGCCAGCAGCCCCGGGACTAGCGGGAGCGGTTACGAGCAGTACTTC.